These T cell receptor beta chains were read from a single sample in a study of T cells in Graves' hyperthyroidism and ophthalmopathy. TCRdb called the multiplex PCR reads again in MiXCR, with one record for every CDR3 protein. The profile shows more than 450,000 distinct CDR3 sequences, 14% of them singletons. The sequenced material came from blood. Receptors originate from a woman in her forties with Graves' hyperthyroidism. The CDR3 runs from the conserved cysteine through the conserved F or W. D genes are given only for firm matches. Clone size is shown for a subset of rows, as once, few, many or a class of expanded clone.

clone_size j_call v_call d_call cdr3_nt cdr3_aa
few TRBJ2-1 TRBV28 TRBD2 TGTGCCAGCAGCCCCGGGATGGTTAGCGGGAGAGGAACCTACAATGAGCAGTTCTTC CASSPGMVSGRGTYNEQFF
NA TRBJ2-7 TRBV7-2 TRBD2 TGTGCCAGCAGCTTAGGGTATCTAGCGGGGTCCACCTACGAGCAGTACTTC CASSLGYLAGSTYEQYF
many TRBJ1-2 TRBV30 NA TGTGCCGAGAGGGGGGATCGTCACGGCTACACCTTC CAERGDRHGYTF
many TRBJ2-7 TRBV9 TRBD1 TGTGCCAGCAGCGTGGAGGGGGCAGGGGGCATAAGCTCCTACGAGCAGTACTTC CASSVEGAGGISSYEQYF
many TRBJ2-3 TRBV18 TRBD1 TGTGCCAGCTCACCACCCCAGGGACAGGGGACAGATACGCAGTATTTT CASSPPQGQGTDTQYF
NA TRBJ1-2 TRBV27 TRBD1 TGTGCCAGCAGCGGACAGGGAGGGGGAGTTTATGGCTACACCTTC CASSGQGGGVYGYTF
few TRBJ2-7 TRBV20-1 TRBD2 TGCAGTGCGCCGGGACTAGCGGGAGTTCTCTACGAGCAGTACTTC CSAPGLAGVLYEQYF
NA TRBJ2-7 TRBV11-2 NA TGTGCCAGCAGCTTAGATCGTTATAAGCAGTACTTC CASSLDRYKQYF
NA TRBJ1-5 TRBV7-9 TRBD1 TGTGCCAGCAGCCCCGGGACAGGGACCCATCAGCCCCAGCATTTT CASSPGTGTHQPQHF
NA TRBJ1-4 TRBV6-2/TRBV6-3 NA TGTGCCAGCAGGACAGTCCTTAATGAAAAACTGTTTTTT CASRTVLNEKLFF
NA TRBJ1-1 TRBV27 NA TGTGCCAGCAGTTCCCGTAGGCCAGAGGCTGAAGCTTTCTTT CASSSRRPEAEAFF
many TRBJ2-5 TRBV4-2 TRBD2 TGTGCCAGCAGCCAAACCGGGACGGCCTCTAGCGGCCAAGAGACCCAGTACTTC CASSQTGTASSGQETQYF
NA TRBJ1-5 TRBV7-9 NA TGTGCCAGCAGCTTTGGGAATCAGAATCAGCCCCAGCATTTT CASSFGNQNQPQHF
NA TRBJ2-7 TRBV11-2 NA TGTGCCAGCAGCTTAGTTTTAGGGAGTGGGTACGAGCAGTACTTC CASSLVLGSGYEQYF
few TRBJ2-1 TRBV20-1 NA TGCAGTGCAAACGGGGACTTTTCCTACAATGAGCAGTTCTTC CSANGDFSYNEQFF
NA TRBJ2-7 TRBV15 TRBD2 TGTGCCACCAGGGAAAGCGGGAGCCACGAGCAGTACTTC CATRESGSHEQYF
many TRBJ1-1 TRBV15 NA TGTGCCACCAGCCCAACACCCAATGAAGCTTTCTTT CATSPTPNEAFF
many TRBJ2-7 TRBV13 TRBD2 TGTGCCAGCAGCTTATGGACTAGCGGAACCTACGAGCAGTACTTC CASSLWTSGTYEQYF
few TRBJ1-6 TRBV30 NA TGTGCCTGGAGCGAGGGAGACTTAAGGGCCCTCCACTTT CAWSEGDLRALHF
many TRBJ2-5 TRBV7-9 NA TGTGCCAGCAGCTTCGATCCGGTCCAGGGAGAGACCCAGTACTTC CASSFDPVQGETQYF
many TRBJ2-1 TRBV6-1 TRBD2 TGTGCCAGCAGAGGGAGGGCCGGGTACAATGAGCAGTTCTTC CASRGRAGYNEQFF
NA TRBJ2-1 TRBV20-1 NA TGCAGTGCTAGAGATGTTCAGGGACAGCAGTTCTTC CSARDVQGQQFF
many TRBJ1-1 TRBV11-2 NA TGTGCCAGCAGCCCTCTAGTAGGTGACACTGAAGCTTTCTTT CASSPLVGDTEAFF
many TRBJ2-7 TRBV2 NA TGTGCCAGCAGTGAGTGGTTTACCAACTACGAGCAGTACTTC CASSEWFTNYEQYF
many TRBJ2-5 TRBV20-1 TRBD2 TGCAGTGCTAGCCACGGGACTAGCCTACAGACCCAGTACTTC CSASHGTSLQTQYF
many TRBJ1-5 TRBV18 TRBD1 TGTGCCAGCTCAAAGACAGGGTCCAACCAGCCCCAGCATTTT CASSKTGSNQPQHF
many TRBJ1-2 TRBV6-5 NA TGTGCCAGCAGTTACGGGGCCTATGGCTACACCTTC CASSYGAYGYTF
NA TRBJ2-5 TRBV14 TRBD2 TGTGCCAGCAGCCAACCTACGGGACTAGCGGGAGGGTCGGGGAAGACCCAGTACTTC CASSQPTGLAGGSGKTQYF
NA TRBJ1-1 TRBV19 NA TGTGCCAGTTTCACGGGAACTGAAGCTTTCTTT CASFTGTEAFF
NA TRBJ2-3 TRBV9 TRBD2 TGTGCCAGCAGCGTAGCCGGACTAGTAGGAAATACGCAGTATTTT CASSVAGLVGNTQYF
many TRBJ2-7 TRBV12-3/TRBV12-4 NA TGTGCCAGCAGTTTGAGGCGGACCGGGGAGGAGCAGTACTTC CASSLRRTGEEQYF
many TRBJ2-7 TRBV3-1 NA TGTGCCAGCAGCCAAATGGACGAGTACGAGCAGTACTTC CASSQMDEYEQYF
many TRBJ2-1 TRBV28 TRBD2 TGTGCCAGCAGTCACACCCCACCACTAGCGGCCATTATGAATGAGCAGTTCTTC CASSHTPPLAAIMNEQFF
NA TRBJ1-6 TRBV6-1 NA TGTGCCAGCAGCCTCGGGCAGAGCGGGTCACCCCTCCACTTT CASSLGQSGSPLHF
few TRBJ2-7 TRBV30 NA TGTGCCTGGAGAAGGGAGGCTTACGAGCAGTACTTC CAWRREAYEQYF
NA TRBJ1-3 TRBV18 NA TGTGCCAGCTCGAGGGTGGACACCATATATTTT CASSRVDTIYF
many TRBJ2-3 TRBV9 NA TGTGCCAGCAGCGCGCCTAGCACAGATACGCAGTATTTT CASSAPSTDTQYF
many TRBJ1-5 TRBV12-5 NA TGTGCTAGTGGGTTAGGGACGGCCATAGGACAGCCCCAGCACTTT CASGLGTAIGQPQHF
many TRBJ1-1 TRBV5-1 NA TGCGCCAGCAGCCCAGAAACTTTCAGTAGCGAAGCTTTCTTT CASSPETFSSEAFF
NA TRBJ2-2 TRBV5-1 TRBD2 TGCGCCAGCAGCTTGAACGGGAGGCTTGCCGGGGAGCTGTTTTTT CASSLNGRLAGELFF
many TRBJ2-3 TRBV28 TRBD2 TGTGCCAGCAGTTTACAACTAGCGGGAGTTGGGTCAGATACGCAGTATTTT CASSLQLAGVGSDTQYF
NA TRBJ2-7 TRBV9 NA TGTGCCAGCAGCGAGGGACCCAACTACGAGCAGTACTTC CASSEGPNYEQYF
many TRBJ1-4 TRBV11-3 TRBD1 TGTGCCAGCAGCGGGACAGCAACTAATGAAAAACTGTTTTTT CASSGTATNEKLFF
NA TRBJ2-7 TRBV6-2/TRBV6-3 TRBD2 TGTGCCAGTAGTTCCCCGACTAGCGAGAGCTACGAGCAGTACTTC CASSSPTSESYEQYF
many TRBJ2-7 TRBV7-9 TRBD1 TGTGCCAGCAGCTTCCCCGGGACAGGGACCCACGAGCAGTACTTC CASSFPGTGTHEQYF
few TRBJ2-7 TRBV13 TRBD2 TGTGCCAGCAGCTTAGCCGGGACTAGCCGCGAGCAGTACTTC CASSLAGTSREQYF
few TRBJ1-1 TRBV12-3/TRBV12-4 NA TGTGCCAGCAAAATCACGGGAATCGAAAACACTGAAGCTTTCTTT CASKITGIENTEAFF
many TRBJ1-1 TRBV6-1 NA TGTGCCAGCAGTGTCCTTGGGGCGATGAACACTGAAGCTTTCTTT CASSVLGAMNTEAFF
NA TRBJ2-7 TRBV24-1 NA TGTGCCACCAGTACGGCCGCCGGGACCGGGCCCTACGAGCAGTACTTC CATSTAAGTGPYEQYF
NA TRBJ2-1 TRBV11-2 NA TGTGCCAGCAGCTTAGACCGGGACTTTTACAATGAGCAGTTCTTC CASSLDRDFYNEQFF